The rows below give T cell receptor delta chains drawn from one sample of a study of gamma-delta chains in newborns, infants, children. TCRdb re-called clones from the reads via CATT. The sample shows about 5,400 delta-chain clones, 18% of them seen only once. Sequences were obtained from blood. The receptors here all came from a child who was a newborn, infant or young child, either healthy, febrile or measles-vaccinated (not recorded which). Each CDR3 is given with its conserved first and last residue. A D gene is named only where the DNA matches it firmly. For some rows the clone size is stated as once, few or many, or as a class when expanded; others skip it.

TRAV29/DV5	18	TRDJ1	medium-sized	TRDD3	TGTGCAGCAACAGGTACTGGGGGATTCCCTTTAGACACCGATAAACTCATCTTT	CAATGTGGFPLDTDKLIF
TRDV2	16	TRDJ2	few	TRDD3	TGTGCCTGTGACACACTGGGGGATGCTTTGACAGCACAACTCTTCTTT	CACDTLGDALTAQLFF
TRDV2	19	TRDJ2	.	TRDD3	TGTGCCTGTGACCCCCTACTGGGGGATACGTTTTCTTTGACAGCACAACCCTTCTTT	CACDPLLGDTFSLTAQPFF
TRDV2	13	TRDJ1	few	TRDD3	TGCGCCTGCGACGCCTTACTGGGGGATAAACTCATCTTT	CACDALLGDKLIF
TRDV2	20	TRDJ3	.	TRDD3	TGTGCCTGTGACGCGGTACTGGGGGACCGGAGCTCCTGGGACACCCGACAGATGTTTTTC	CACDAVLGDRSSWDTRQMFF
TRDV2	20	TRDJ3	.	TRDD3	TGTGCCTGTGACACCATGACTGGGGGATACGGCTCCTGGGACACCCGACAGATGTTTTTC	CACDTMTGGYGSWDTRQMFF
TRDV2	16	TRDJ1	medium-sized	TRDD3	TGTGCCTGTGACGGAGTACTGGGGGTCCGGGGCGATAAACTCATCTTT	CACDGVLGVRGDKLIF
TRDV1	21	TRDJ1	few	TRDD3	TGTGCTCTTGGGAAAACTTCCTACCGGCCTCTTACTGGGGGATACACCGATAAACTCATCTTT	CALGKTSYRPLTGGYTDKLIF
TRDV2	16	TRDJ1	.	TRDD3	TGTGCCTGTGACACCCTACTGGGGGAACAGGGCGATAAACTCATCTTT	CACDTLLGEQGDKLIF
TRDV2	21	TRDJ1	.	TRDD3	TGTGCCTGTGACCCCCTTACTGGGGGATTCCCGGAGGGAATGTACACCGATAAACTCATCTTT	CACDPLTGGFPEGMYTDKLIF
TRDV2	21	TRDJ3	few	TRDD3	TGTGCCTGTGACACGGGGTGGGGGATACTACGAAGCTCCTGGGACACCCGACAGATGTTTTTC	CACDTGWGILRSSWDTRQMFF
TRDV2	19	TRDJ3	few	TRDD3	TGTGCCTGTGACCTACTGGGGGATACGAGCTCCTGGGACACCCGACAGATGTTTTTC	CACDLLGDTSSWDTRQMFF
TRDV2	21	TRDJ1	few	.	TGTGCCTGTGACACCGTTGCTGGGGAAAAAACACCTTCTGGAGGCACCGATAAACTCATCTTT	CACDTVAGEKTPSGGTDKLIF
TRDV1	19	TRDJ1	medium-sized	.	TGTGCTCTTGGGGAACCGGACCTACCCAGGAAAGGATTATCCGATAAACTCATCTTT	CALGEPDLPRKGLSDKLIF
TRDV1	21	TRDJ1	medium-sized	.	TGTGCTCTTGGGGAAATCCGGGCCGAACCGAGTCTACTCAACTACACCGATAAACTCATCTTT	CALGEIRAEPSLLNYTDKLIF
TRDV2	16	TRDJ1	medium-sized	TRDD3	TGTGCCTGTGACCTACTGGGGGATATGAACACCGATAAACTCATCTTT	CACDLLGDMNTDKLIF
TRAV29/DV5	23	TRDJ1	.	TRDD3	TGTGCAGCAACGCAGGTATATAAACCTTCTAGTACTGGGGGATACGCCTACACCGATAAACTCATCTTT	CAATQVYKPSSTGGYAYTDKLIF
TRDV2	18	TRDJ3	few	.	TGTGCCTGTGACACAATCGGGGTTACCGACTGGGACACCCGACAGATGTTTTTC	CACDTIGVTDWDTRQMFF
TRDV2	17	TRDJ3	large	.	TGTGCCTGTGACACCGCCGGGGGAGACTGGGACACCCGACAGATGTTTTTC	CACDTAGGDWDTRQMFF
TRDV2	20	TRDJ3	.	TRDD3	TGTGCCTGTGACACGGGGGGGATACGCGGTAGCTCCTGGGACACCCGACAGATGTTTTTC	CACDTGGIRGSSWDTRQMFF
TRDV2	18	TRDJ3	.	TRDD3	TGTGCCTGTGACACCGCTGGGGGACATGCCTGGGACACCCGACAGACGTTTTTC	CACDTAGGHAWDTRQTFF
TRDV1	16	TRDJ2	large	.	TGTGCTCTTGCGAAAAATAGAGGGTCACCGACAGCACAACTCTTCTTT	CALAKNRGSPTAQLFF
TRDV2	14	TRDJ1	few	.	TGTGCCTGTGACACCGTCTCGACCTGGGGTAAACTCATCTTT	CACDTVSTWGKLIF
TRDV2	22	TRDJ3	.	TRDD3	TGTGCCTGTGACAAAGTACTGGGGGATACGCGTCGAAGCTCCTGGGACACCCGACAGATGTTTTTC	CACDKVLGDTRRSSWDTRQMFF
TRDV2	19	TRDJ2	few	.	TGCGCCTGTGACACGGTGAGGTCCGGGGGGACAGCTTTGACAGCACAACTCTTCTTT	CACDTVRSGGTALTAQLFF
TRDV2	21	TRDJ1	few	TRDD3	TGTGCCTGTGACACTTTAGTTACTGGGGGATACGGCCGAAATAGTAGCGATAAACTCATCTTT	CACDTLVTGGYGRNSSDKLIF
TRDV2	19	TRDJ3	.	TRDD3	TGCGCCTGTGACACCGTACTGGGGGATGCCTCCTGGGACACCCGACAGATGTTTTTC	CACDTVLGDASWDTRQMFF
TRDV1	21	TRDJ1	.	TRDD3	TGTGCCCTTGGGGAACGTGTAAACCGGGGGATAAGAGGGGGTTACACCGATAAACTCATCTTT	CALGERVNRGIRGGYTDKLIF
TRDV2	18	TRDJ1	medium-sized	.	TGTGCCTGTGACACCGTGGTAAGTGGGGGCCTCCCCTCCGATAAACTCATCTTT	CACDTVVSGGLPSDKLIF
TRDV2	15	TRDJ1	medium-sized	TRDD3	TGTGCCTGTGACGCCTTACTGGGGGCAACCGATAAACTCATCTTT	CACDALLGATDKLIF
TRDV2	18	TRDJ3	.	TRDD3	TGTGCCTGTGACACCGCCGGGGGATCCTCCTGGGACACCCGACAGATGTTTTTC	CACDTAGGSSWDTRQMFF
TRDV2	19	TRDJ3	.	TRDD3	TGTGCCTGTGACCCCGTACTGGGGGACCTCTCCTGGGACACCCGACAGATGTTTTTC	CACDPVLGDLSWDTRQMFF
TRDV2	17	TRDJ1	medium-sized	.	TGTGCCTGTGACACGGTGGGGTTACCCCTGGGAACCGATAAACTCATCTTT	CACDTVGLPLGTDKLIF
TRDV1	23	TRDJ1	few	TRDD3	TGTGCTCTTGGGGAACTCAGACCCTGCCCGTCGGCATACTGGGGGACATACACCGATAAACTCATCTTT	CALGELRPCPSAYWGTYTDKLIF
TRDV2	14	TRDJ1	.	.	TGTGCCTGTGACACGGGCTCGGGTACCGATAAACTCATCTTT	CACDTGSGTDKLIF
TRDV1	30	TRDJ1	.	TRDD3	TGTGCTCTTGGGGAAACATATTTAAATGACGTCTTTGGCCCTCCGTTGGATGGGGGATACCCGCGAAAGGACACCGATAAACTCATCTTT	CALGETYLNDVFGPPLDGGYPRKDTDKLIF
TRDV2	20	TRDJ3	few	TRDD3	TGTGCCTGTGACAAAGTACTGGGGGATACGAGCTCCTGGGACACCCGACAGATGTTTTTC	CACDKVLGDTSSWDTRQMFF
TRAV29/DV5	25	TRDJ1	.	.	.	CSVLLCSKPPPNWGPEEVYTDKLIF
TRDV2	18	TRDJ3	.	TRDD3	TGTGCCTGTGACCACTGGGGGAGTAGCTCCTGGGACACCCGACAGATGTTTTTC	CACDHWGSSSWDTRQMFF
TRDV2	17	TRDJ1	.	TRDD3	TGTGCCTGTGACACCGCTGGGGGATACGCGAGAAGAGTTGGACTCATCTTT	CACDTAGGYARRVGLIF
TRDV2	14	TRDJ1	large	TRDD3	TGTGCCTGTGACCCTCTGGGGGATTCATCGCGACTCATCTTT	CACDPLGDSSRLIF